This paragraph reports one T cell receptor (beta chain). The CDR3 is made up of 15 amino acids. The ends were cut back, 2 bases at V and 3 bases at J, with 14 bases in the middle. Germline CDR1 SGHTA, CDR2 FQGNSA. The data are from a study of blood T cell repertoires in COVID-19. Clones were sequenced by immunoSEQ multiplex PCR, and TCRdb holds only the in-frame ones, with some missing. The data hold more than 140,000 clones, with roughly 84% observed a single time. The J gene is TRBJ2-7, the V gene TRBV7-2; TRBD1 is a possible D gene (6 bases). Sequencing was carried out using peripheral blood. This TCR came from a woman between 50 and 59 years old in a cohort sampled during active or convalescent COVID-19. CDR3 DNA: TGTGCCAGCAGCTTAATGGGCAGGGGATTCTACGAGCAGTACTTC. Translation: CASSLMGRGFYEQYF.